Below, one T cell receptor beta chain is given with its context. Antigen unknown. The sample is drawn from a study of T cell repertoires in ileal Crohn's disease. Study as a whole: Surgery for a complication: stricturing in roughly 61%, penetrating in 39%.

Findings and caveats of the study: Compared with non-smokers, active smokers at surgery showed more clonal expansions.

The assay was immunoSEQ multiplex PCR, and TCRdb's table has in-frame clones only and misses some. The sample has roughly 9,600 clones; 76% are singletons. Adults with ileal or ileocolonic Crohn's disease and an indication for resection were eligible. This TCR was recovered from an adult with Crohn's disease. The specimen sequenced was ileal tissue.

CDR3 protein: CASNSGVTYEQYF. The DNA of the CDR3 is TGTGCCAGCAACTCAGGTGTCACCTACGAGCAGTACTTC. The V call is TRBV2, the J call TRBJ2-7; D is ambiguous. This CDR3 has 13 residues. Trimming took 7 bases from V and 2 from J, leaving 12 bases between them. Germline V lookup: CDR1 SNHLY, CDR2 FYNNEI.